Listed below are T cell receptor beta chains from one sample, sequenced in a study of spatial heterogeneity in lung cancer. MiXCR, run by TCRdb on the 5' RACE reads, gives a single entry per CDR3 protein. The sample gives tens of thousands of distinct CDR3 sequences, around 7.6% of which show up once; over 8% is in the top ten. The specimen comprised PBMCs, sampled at follow-up. All receptors come from a male donor with early-stage non-small cell lung cancer. Each CDR3 is given with its conserved first and last residue. Where a row states a size, it is once, few, many or the class of an expanded clone; other rows omit it.

size: few; J: TRBJ2-1; V: TRBV3-1; CDR3: CASSPFSGGVHEQFF
size: -; J: TRBJ2-2; V: TRBV5-1; CDR3: CASNYRGNTGELFF
size: many; J: TRBJ1-5; V: TRBV12-3/TRBV12-4; CDR3: CASSPGGEAQPQHF
size: many; J: TRBJ2-7; V: TRBV9; CDR3: CASSVGGQGASYEQYF
size: many; J: TRBJ2-1; V: TRBV11-2; CDR3: CASSPRDEQFF
size: many; J: TRBJ2-1; V: TRBV10-2; CDR3: CASSEGGVEQFF
size: many; J: TRBJ2-1; V: TRBV6-5; CDR3: CASSLNRVGPEQFF
size: many; J: TRBJ2-1; V: TRBV7-3; CDR3: CASSPSAGVSPYNEQFF
size: -; J: TRBJ2-5; V: TRBV5-4; CDR3: CASSRRLAGPQETQYF
size: many; J: TRBJ2-2; V: TRBV7-6; CDR3: CASSLVGRGQVAGELFF
size: many; J: TRBJ2-1; V: TRBV3-1; CDR3: CASSQVGGSGDEQFF
size: many; J: TRBJ2-1; V: TRBV11-3; CDR3: CASSLDLGTYNEQFF
size: -; J: TRBJ1-3; V: TRBV15; CDR3: CATSGPEGVTIYF
size: few; J: TRBJ1-5; V: TRBV12-3/TRBV12-4; CDR3: CASSLNQPQHF
size: many; J: TRBJ1-1; V: TRBV6-7; CDR3: CASSYGGRGRNTEAFF
size: few; J: TRBJ2-6; V: TRBV7-9; CDR3: CASSLATTGNTGANVLTF
size: many; J: TRBJ1-5; V: TRBV27; CDR3: CASSLQGSNQPQHF
size: many; J: TRBJ2-5; V: TRBV7-9; CDR3: CASRQQETQYF
size: -; J: TRBJ2-6; V: TRBV18; CDR3: CASSPPGISGANVLTF
size: many; J: TRBJ2-7; V: TRBV12-3/TRBV12-4; CDR3: CASSFGGSSDEQYF
size: many; J: TRBJ2-3; V: TRBV30; CDR3: CAWSGGPDTQYF
size: many; J: TRBJ2-7; V: TRBV11-2; CDR3: CASSLLGYEQYF
size: many; J: TRBJ2-5; V: TRBV28; CDR3: CASSPQTGGMKTQYF
size: medium-sized; J: TRBJ1-1; V: TRBV6-5; CDR3: CASSYTQYTEAFF
size: many; J: TRBJ2-6; V: TRBV6-5; CDR3: CASSSSGANVLTF
size: -; J: TRBJ2-5; V: TRBV12-3/TRBV12-4; CDR3: CASSSGTGVLETQYF
size: many; J: TRBJ1-6; V: TRBV24-1; CDR3: CARGQASSYNSPLHF
size: many; J: TRBJ2-1; V: TRBV2; CDR3: CASSAVAGGRDEQFF
size: many; J: TRBJ1-5; V: TRBV7-2; CDR3: CASSPAQSSNQPQHF
size: many; J: TRBJ2-7; V: TRBV19; CDR3: CASSWGGGEQYF
size: many; J: TRBJ1-2; V: TRBV6-5; CDR3: CASSQIGTGLGYTF
size: many; J: TRBJ2-3; V: TRBV10-3; CDR3: CAISEIQVGTDTQYF
size: many; J: TRBJ1-1; V: TRBV10-2; CDR3: CASSLTGRNTEAFF
size: few; J: TRBJ1-1; V: TRBV12-3/TRBV12-4; CDR3: CASSLAGGNTEAFF
size: many; J: TRBJ2-1; V: TRBV6-1; CDR3: CASSGQGNEQFF